The next 7 T cell receptor beta chains were all read from a single sample in a study of blood T cell repertoires in COVID-19 (dated by TCRdb to 2020 to 2022). The protocol used for the library was the immunoSEQ multiplex PCR assay. TCRdb re-hosts the immuneACCESS table, in-frame sequences only. Its copies lack some clones; in the studies checked, an unresolved V gene accounts for under half of them, and the cause for the rest is not known. The sample table shows more than 300,000 clones, and around 87% are seen once. More than 9% of the sample is taken by the ten largest. Material for sequencing was peripheral blood. The receptors shown here come from a woman in her thirties with COVID-19, enrolled during active disease.

The chain employs TRBV2 and TRBJ1-1; D is unclear. The germline CDR1 and CDR2 sequences are SNHLY and FYNNEI. V was trimmed by 10 bases and J by 11 bases, leaving 23 bases between them. The length of the CDR3 is 13 residues. The CDR3, as DNA: TGTGCCACCCAAAAGGCTCTTCCGGAGAGGGCTTTCTTT. Its protein is CATQKALPERAFF. Variable domain in full (rest from reference TRBV2 and TRBJ1-1): EPEVTQTPSHQVTQMGQEVILRCVPISNHLYFYWYRQILGQKVEFLVSFYNNEISEKSEIFDDQFSVERPDGSNFTLKIRSTKLEDSAMYFCATQKALPERAFFGQGTRLTVV.

The chain joins TRBV5-1 to TRBJ2-7; TRBD1 matches at 9 bases. Trimming cost V 0 bases and J 1 base; bases outside gene matches: 2. The CDR3 extends over 15 amino acids. CDR1 and CDR2 from the germline V gene are SGHRS and YFSETQ. CDR3 sequence: CASSLDRGLSYEQYF. CDR3 DNA: TGCGCCAGCAGCTTGGACAGGGGGCTTTCCTACGAGCAGTACTTC.

The rearrangement joins TRBV9 to TRBJ2-3; 8 bases align to TRBD1. Germline lookup yields CDR1 SGDLS and CDR2 YYNGEE. This CDR3 spans 16 amino acids. J lost 4 bases, V lost 0 bases, and 7 bases had no gene match. This chain's CDR3 is CASSVDAGQGADTQYF. The CDR3 DNA reads as TGTGCCAGCAGCGTAGATGCCGGACAGGGAGCAGATACGCAGTATTTT.

This clone has ten or more counts. The V gene is TRBV5-4, the J gene TRBJ2-2; D call uncertain. The germline gives CDR1 SGHNT, CDR2 YYREEE (reference sequence). Trimming shortened V by 1 base and J by 8 bases, and 6 bases separated the two germline ends. This CDR3 is 12 amino acids long. CDR3 sequence (DNA): TGTGCCAGCAGCTTGTTGGAGGGGGAGCTGTTTTTT. Translation: CASSLLEGELFF.

For the CDR3, the DNA is TGTGCCAGCAGCTTACAAGGGGGGGTTTCACCCCTCCACTTT. Residues: CASSLQGGVSPLHF. V gene TRBV5-4 combines with J gene TRBJ1-6; TRBD1 is a possible D gene (6 bases). The CDR3 is 14 residues long. Trimming stripped 2 bases from V and 9 bases from J, with 12 bases between. CDR1 is SGHNT and CDR2 is YYREEE in the germline V gene (reference sequence).

This chain connects TRBV30 to TRBJ1-5; 11 nucleotides agree with TRBD1. The CDR3 is 15 residues long. Trimming cost V 1 base and J 4 bases; bases outside gene matches: 3. Germline values: CDR1 GTSNPN, CDR2 SVGIG (reference sequence). The CDR3 is CAWSGDRGMNQPQHF. The CDR3 nucleotides read TGTGCCTGGAGTGGGGACAGGGGGATGAATCAGCCCCAGCATTTT.

This chain joins TRBV11-3 and TRBJ2-3; 7 nucleotides match TRBD2. With V trimmed by 4 bases and J by 4 bases, 5 bases remained unmatched. Germline CDR1 and CDR2: SGHNT and YENEEA. CDR3 length equals 14 residues. In DNA, the CDR3 is TGTGCCAGCAGCTCCCGACTAGCCGCAGATACGCAGTATTTT. This codes for CASSSRLAADTQYF.